This TCR beta chain is drawn from a study of T cells expressing NK-cell markers. Study-wide background: Seven sequenced donors out of eight were HCMV-seropositive, one seronegative.

There are 12 residues in the CDR3. Germline-derived CDR1 and CDR2 are SGHTA and FQGNSA. About this clonotype itself: The antigen is unknown.

TCRdb re-called the 5' RACE reads, yielding one record per CDR3 amino acid sequence without DNA. This repertoire includes about 440,000 distinct CDR3 sequences. Points from the study as a whole: Of CD8+ T cells, 1.0-7.0% belonged to dominant NKG2C+ clonotypes in several donors. One observes that, in several donors, these clonotypes were also the leading ones within the CD3+CD56-NKG2C+ fraction.

The V call is TRBV7-2, the J call TRBJ2-3; TCRdb's D gene call, TRBD1, goes unchecked for lack of DNA. Material for sequencing was blood T cells: a sorted CD56 or NKG2C T cell subset, CD4+ or CD8+ T cells, or bulk PBMC T cells (not recorded which). The receptor comes from a woman aged 18 to 75 in good health. CDR3 amino acids: CASSQPGDTQYF.